This TCR beta chain stems from a study of cytomegalovirus exposure and HLA in healthy donors. Although they were nominally healthy when sampled, donors likely had unrecorded immune exposures. The primer mix had 60 Vbeta and 13 Jbeta primers. Profiling relied on immunoSEQ multiplex PCR, and the TCRdb table lists in-frame clones only, not all of them. The sample holds around 130,000 clones, roughly 87% seen once. From germline, CDR1 is MGHDK and CDR2 SYGVNS. Trimming removed 2 bases from V and 7 bases from J, with 17 bases in between. The CDR3 is made up of 15 amino acids. Study-level results: In an earlier analysis, about 87% or about 30%: the productive usage of most TCR beta V segments. TCR beta V- and J-gene trimming was later associated with a missense DCLRE1C variant.

Remarks on this clone: What it recognizes is unknown.

The sequence came from a woman aged 18-35 years in good health and CMV-seronegative. The sample was PBMCs. The chain joins TRBV25-1 to TRBJ1-2, with a weak D call TRBD1 (5 bases). CDR3 in amino acids: CASSEQGKGTFGYTF. In nucleotides, the CDR3 is TGTGCCAGCAGTGAACAGGGAAAGGGGACTTTTGGCTACACCTTC.